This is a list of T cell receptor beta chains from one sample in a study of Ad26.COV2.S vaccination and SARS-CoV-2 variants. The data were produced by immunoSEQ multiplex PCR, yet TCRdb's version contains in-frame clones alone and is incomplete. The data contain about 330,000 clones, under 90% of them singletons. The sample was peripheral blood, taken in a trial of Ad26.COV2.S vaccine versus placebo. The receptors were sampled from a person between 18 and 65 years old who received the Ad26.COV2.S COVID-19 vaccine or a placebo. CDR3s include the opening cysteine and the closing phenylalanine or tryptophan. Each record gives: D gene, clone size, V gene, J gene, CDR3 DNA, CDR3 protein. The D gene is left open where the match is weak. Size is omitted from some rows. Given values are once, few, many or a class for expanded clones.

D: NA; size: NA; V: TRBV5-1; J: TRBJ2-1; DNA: TGCGCCAGCAGCTCGACAGGAACCACCTCCTACAATGAGCAGTTCTTC; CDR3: CASSSTGTTSYNEQFF
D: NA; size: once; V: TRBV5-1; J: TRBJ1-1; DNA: TGCGCCAGCAGCCCCACCGGCGACAGAGAAGCTTTCTTT; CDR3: CASSPTGDREAFF
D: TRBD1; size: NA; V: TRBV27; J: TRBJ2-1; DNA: TGTGCCAGCAGTTTATATGTTGCAGGGGGCGATGAGCAGTTCTTC; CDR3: CASSLYVAGGDEQFF
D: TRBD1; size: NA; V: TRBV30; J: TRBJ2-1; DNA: TGTGCCAAGAGCAGGGGGATTCCCTACAATGAGCAGTTCTTC; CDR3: CAKSRGIPYNEQFF
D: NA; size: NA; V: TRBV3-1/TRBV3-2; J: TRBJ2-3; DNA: TGTGCCAGCAGCCAAGGAATGACTAGCACAGATACGCAGTATTTT; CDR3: CASSQGMTSTDTQYF
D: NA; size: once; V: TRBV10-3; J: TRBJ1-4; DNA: TGTGCCATCAGTGAGCCGGGATGGGGGAATGAAAAACTGTTTTTT; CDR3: CAISEPGWGNEKLFF
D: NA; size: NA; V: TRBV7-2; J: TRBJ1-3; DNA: TGTGCCAGCAGCTTAGCTGGAAACACCATATATTTT; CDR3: CASSLAGNTIYF
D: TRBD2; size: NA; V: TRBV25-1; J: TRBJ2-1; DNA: TGTGCCAGCAGTGACCTAGGACTAGCGGACAATGAGCAGTTCTTC; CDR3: CASSDLGLADNEQFF
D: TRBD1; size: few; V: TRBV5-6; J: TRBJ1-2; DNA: TGTGCCAGCAGCTACGACGGGACAGATGGCTACACCTTC; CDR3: CASSYDGTDGYTF
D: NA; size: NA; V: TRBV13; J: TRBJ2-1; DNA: TGTGCCAGCAGCTTCGGGGGCCCCCCCGATGAGCAGTTCTTC; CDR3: CASSFGGPPDEQFF
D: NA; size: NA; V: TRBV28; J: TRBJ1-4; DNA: TGTGCCAGCAGCCACCCTTGGACAACCAGGAACGAAAAACTGTTTTTT; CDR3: CASSHPWTTRNEKLFF
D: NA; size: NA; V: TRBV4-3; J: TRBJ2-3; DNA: TGCGCCAGCAGCCAAGATCGTACAGATACGCAGTATTTT; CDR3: CASSQDRTDTQYF
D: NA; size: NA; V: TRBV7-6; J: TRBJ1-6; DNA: TGTGCCAGCAGCTTAGAGGCTAGAGGGTTTGAGCCCTTTGAGAATTCACCCCTCCACTTT; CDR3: CASSLEARGFEPFENSPLHF
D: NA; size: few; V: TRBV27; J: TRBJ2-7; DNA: TGTGCCAGCAGTTTACAGGGAGCCTACGAGCAGTACTTC; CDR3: CASSLQGAYEQYF
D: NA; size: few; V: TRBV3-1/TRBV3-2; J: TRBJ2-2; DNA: TGTGCCAGCAGCCAAGACGACCTCAGGGGCACCGGGGAGCTGTTTTTT; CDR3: CASSQDDLRGTGELFF
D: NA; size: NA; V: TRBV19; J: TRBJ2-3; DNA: TGTGCCAGTACCTCCCTTAGCACAGATACGCAGTATTTT; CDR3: CASTSLSTDTQYF
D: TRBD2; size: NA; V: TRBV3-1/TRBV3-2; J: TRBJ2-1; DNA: TGTGCCAGCAGCCTCCTAGCGGGGGGAATCAATGAGCAGTTCTTC; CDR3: CASSLLAGGINEQFF
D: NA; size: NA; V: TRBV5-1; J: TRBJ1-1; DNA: TGCGCCAGCAGCTTCGAATCCATACAGAACACTGAAGCTTTCTTT; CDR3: CASSFESIQNTEAFF
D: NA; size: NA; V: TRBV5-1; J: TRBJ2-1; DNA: TGCGCCAGCAGCGGCACATGGGCGGGGGCCCTCAATGAGCAGTTCTTC; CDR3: CASSGTWAGALNEQFF
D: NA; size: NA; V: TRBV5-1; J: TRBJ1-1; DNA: TGCGCCAGCAAAAAGGGCCTAGAGCTTACTGAAGCTTTCTTT; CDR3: CASKKGLELTEAFF
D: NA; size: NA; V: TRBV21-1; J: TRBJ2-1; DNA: TGTGCCAGCAGCAACCCCCGAGGTTCCCTGTACAATGAGCAGTTCTTC; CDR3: CASSNPRGSLYNEQFF
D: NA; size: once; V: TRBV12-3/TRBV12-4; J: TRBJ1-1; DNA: TGTGCCAGCAGTCCCCTCTCAGGTGAAGCTTTCTTT; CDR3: CASSPLSGEAFF
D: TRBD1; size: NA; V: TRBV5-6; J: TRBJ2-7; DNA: TGTGCCAGCAGCTTGAGGGACAGGAGCTACGAGCAGTACTTC; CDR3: CASSLRDRSYEQYF
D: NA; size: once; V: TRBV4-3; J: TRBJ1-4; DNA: TGCGCCAGCAGCCCCCTACCCGGCCAGGCTGGGGAAAAACTGTTTTTT; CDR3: CASSPLPGQAGEKLFF
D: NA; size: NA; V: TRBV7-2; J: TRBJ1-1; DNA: TGTGCCAGCAGCTTAGGAGGGCTGAGGGAGGGCAACACTGAAGCTTTCTTT; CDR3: CASSLGGLREGNTEAFF
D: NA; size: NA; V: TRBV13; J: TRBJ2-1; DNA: TGTGCCAGCAGCTTGTGGACGAAGCAGCTTGGTGAGCAGTTCTTC; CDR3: CASSLWTKQLGEQFF
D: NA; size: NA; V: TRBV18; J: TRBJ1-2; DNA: TGTGCCAGCTCCTACAACCTGGGGTCGACAGAATCTGGCTACACCTTC; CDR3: CASSYNLGSTESGYTF
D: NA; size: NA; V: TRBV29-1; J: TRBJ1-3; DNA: TGCAGCGTTGTATTTCATGACGGAGGAAACACCATATATTTT; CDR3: CSVVFHDGGNTIYF
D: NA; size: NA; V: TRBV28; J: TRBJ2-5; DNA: TGTGCCAGTCGAGGGTGGGAGACCCAGTACTTC; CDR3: CASRGWETQYF